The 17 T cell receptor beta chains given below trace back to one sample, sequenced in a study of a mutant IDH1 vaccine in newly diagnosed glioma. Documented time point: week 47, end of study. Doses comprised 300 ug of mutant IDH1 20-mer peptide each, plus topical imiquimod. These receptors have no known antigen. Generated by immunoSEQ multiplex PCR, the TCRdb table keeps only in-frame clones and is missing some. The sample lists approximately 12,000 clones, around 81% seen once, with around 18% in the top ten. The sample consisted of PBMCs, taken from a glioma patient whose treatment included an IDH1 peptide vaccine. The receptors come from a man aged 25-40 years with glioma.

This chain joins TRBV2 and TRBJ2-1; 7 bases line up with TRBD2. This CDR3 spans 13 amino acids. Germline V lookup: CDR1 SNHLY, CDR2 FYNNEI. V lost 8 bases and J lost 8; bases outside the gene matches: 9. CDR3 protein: CASVAGWGDEQFF. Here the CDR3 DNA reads TGTGCCAGCGTAGCGGGCTGGGGCGATGAGCAGTTCTTC.

This CDR3 reads CASSPSGEAYEQYF. CDR3 sequence (DNA): TGTGCCAGCAGCCCATCAGGGGAAGCCTACGAGCAGTACTTC. The chain uses TRBV9 and TRBJ2-7; tentatively, D is TRBD1 (6 bases). The germline CDR1 and CDR2 sequences are SGDLS and YYNGEE. Trimming shortened V by 4 bases and J by 2 bases, and 13 bases separated the two germline ends. The CDR3 is 14 amino acids.

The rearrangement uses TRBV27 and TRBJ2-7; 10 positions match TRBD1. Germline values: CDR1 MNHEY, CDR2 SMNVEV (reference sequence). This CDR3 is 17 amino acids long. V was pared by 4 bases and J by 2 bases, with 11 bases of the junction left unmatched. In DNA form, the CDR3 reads TGTGCCAGCAGTTCAACAAATACCGGGACAGGGGCCTACGAGCAGTACTTC. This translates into CASSSTNTGTGAYEQYF.

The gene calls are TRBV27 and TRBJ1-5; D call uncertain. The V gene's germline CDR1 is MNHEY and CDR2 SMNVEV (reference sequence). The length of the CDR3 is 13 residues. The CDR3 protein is CVQQAKDEQPQHF. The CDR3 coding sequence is TGTGTCCAGCAAGCGAAAGACGAACAGCCCCAGCATTTT.

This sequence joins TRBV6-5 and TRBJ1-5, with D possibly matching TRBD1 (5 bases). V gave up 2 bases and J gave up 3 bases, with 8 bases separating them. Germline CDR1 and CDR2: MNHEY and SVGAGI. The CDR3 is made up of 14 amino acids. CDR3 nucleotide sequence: TGTGCCAGCAGTTACGGAGGGGACAATCAGCCCCAGCATTTT. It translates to CASSYGGDNQPQHF.

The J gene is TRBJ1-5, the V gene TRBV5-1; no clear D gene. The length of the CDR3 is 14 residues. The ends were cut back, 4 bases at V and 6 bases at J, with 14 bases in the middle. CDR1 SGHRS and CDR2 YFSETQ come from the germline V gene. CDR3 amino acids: CASSIGEASQPQHF. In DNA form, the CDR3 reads TGCGCCAGCAGCATCGGGGAGGCGTCTCAGCCCCAGCATTTT. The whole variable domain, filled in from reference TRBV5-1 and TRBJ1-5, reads KAGVTQTPRYLIKTRGQQVTLSCSPISGHRSVSWYQQTPGQGLQFLFEYFSETQRNKGNFPGRFSGRQFSNSRSEMNVSTLELGDSALYLCASSIGEASQPQHFGDGTRLSIL.

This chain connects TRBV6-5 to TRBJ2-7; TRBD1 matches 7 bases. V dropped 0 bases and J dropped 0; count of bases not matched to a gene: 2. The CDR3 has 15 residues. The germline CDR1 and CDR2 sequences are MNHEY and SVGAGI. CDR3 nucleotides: TGTGCCAGCAGTTACTCAGGGGGCACCTCCTACGAGCAGTACTTC. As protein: CASSYSGGTSYEQYF.

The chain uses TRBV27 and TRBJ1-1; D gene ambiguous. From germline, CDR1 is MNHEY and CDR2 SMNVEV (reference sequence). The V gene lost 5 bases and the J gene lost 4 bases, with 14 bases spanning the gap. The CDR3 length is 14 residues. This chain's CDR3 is CASSPISVITEAFF. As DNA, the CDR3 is TGTGCCAGCAGTCCCATCTCAGTGATCACTGAAGCTTTCTTT.

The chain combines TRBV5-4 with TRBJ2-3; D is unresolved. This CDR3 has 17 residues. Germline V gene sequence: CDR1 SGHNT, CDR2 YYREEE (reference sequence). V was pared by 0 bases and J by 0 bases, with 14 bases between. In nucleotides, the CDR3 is TGTGCCAGCAGCTTGGCAGGCGAAACCAGTAGCACAGATACGCAGTATTTT. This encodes CASSLAGETSSTDTQYF.

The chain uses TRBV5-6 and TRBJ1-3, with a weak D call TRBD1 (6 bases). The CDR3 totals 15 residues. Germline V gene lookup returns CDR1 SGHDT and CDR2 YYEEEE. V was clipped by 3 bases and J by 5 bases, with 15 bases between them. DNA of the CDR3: TGTGCCAGCAGCTACCCGGACACAGGGAGAAACACCATATATTTT. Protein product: CASSYPDTGRNTIYF.

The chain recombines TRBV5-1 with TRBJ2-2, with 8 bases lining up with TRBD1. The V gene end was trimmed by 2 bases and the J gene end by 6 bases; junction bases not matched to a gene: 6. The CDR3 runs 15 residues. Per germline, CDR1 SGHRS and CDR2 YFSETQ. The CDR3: CASSLRQGSAGELFF. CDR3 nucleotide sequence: TGCGCCAGCAGCTTAAGACAGGGGTCGGCCGGGGAGCTGTTTTTT.

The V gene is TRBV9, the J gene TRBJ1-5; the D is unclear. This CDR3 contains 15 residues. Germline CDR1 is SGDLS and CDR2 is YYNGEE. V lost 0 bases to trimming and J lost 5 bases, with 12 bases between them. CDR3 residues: CASSVGEGIHQPQHF. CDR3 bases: TGTGCCAGCAGCGTAGGAGAGGGTATTCATCAGCCCCAGCATTTT.

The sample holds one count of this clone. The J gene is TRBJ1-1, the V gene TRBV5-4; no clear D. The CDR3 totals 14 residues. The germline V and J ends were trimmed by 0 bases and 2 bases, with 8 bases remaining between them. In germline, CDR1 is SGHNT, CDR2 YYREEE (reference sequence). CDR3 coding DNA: TGTGCCAGCAGCTTGGTGGCAGCTAACACTGAAGCTTTCTTT. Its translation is CASSLVAANTEAFF.

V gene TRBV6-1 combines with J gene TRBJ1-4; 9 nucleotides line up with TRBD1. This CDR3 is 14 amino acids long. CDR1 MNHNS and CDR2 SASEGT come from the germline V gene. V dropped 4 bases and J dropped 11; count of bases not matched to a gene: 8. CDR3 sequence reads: CASSAPGQGGKLFF. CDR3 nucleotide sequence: TGTGCCAGCAGTGCCCCGGGACAGGGAGGGAAACTGTTTTTT.

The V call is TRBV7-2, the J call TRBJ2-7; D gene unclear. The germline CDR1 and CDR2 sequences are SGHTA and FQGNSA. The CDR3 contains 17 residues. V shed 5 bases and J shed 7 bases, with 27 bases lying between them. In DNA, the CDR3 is TGTGCCAGCAGCCCCCTAGAAAAGGGCCCAACCCTCGCAGAGCAGTACTTC. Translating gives CASSPLEKGPTLAEQYF.

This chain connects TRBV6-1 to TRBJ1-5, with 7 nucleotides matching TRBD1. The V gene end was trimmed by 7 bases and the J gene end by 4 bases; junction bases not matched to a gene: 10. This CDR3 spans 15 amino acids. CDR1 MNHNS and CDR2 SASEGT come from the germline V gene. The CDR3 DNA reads TGTGCCAGCAACCCGACAGGGTTCGGGAATCAGCCCCAGCATTTT. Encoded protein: CASNPTGFGNQPQHF.

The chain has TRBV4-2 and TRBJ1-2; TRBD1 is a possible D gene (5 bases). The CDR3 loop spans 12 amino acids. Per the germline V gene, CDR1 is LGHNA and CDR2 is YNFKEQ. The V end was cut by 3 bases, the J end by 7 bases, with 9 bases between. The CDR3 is CASSHWGSGYTF. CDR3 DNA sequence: TGTGCCAGCAGCCATTGGGGGTCTGGCTACACCTTC.